This T cell receptor (beta chain) was captured by sequencing in a study of control samples from healthy donors and cancer patients. Clones were sequenced by immunoSEQ multiplex PCR, and TCRdb holds only the in-frame ones, with some missing. The data contain 110,000 or so clones, around 90% of them singletons. Deletions cut 6 bases from V and 3 bases from J, with 12 bases between. Germline CDR1 is SNHLY and CDR2 is FYNNEI. CDR3 length: 14 amino acids. This clone was seen only a few times. This rearrangement joins TRBV2 to TRBJ1-5; TRBD1 is a possible D gene (6 bases). The sample consisted of blood. This TCR was recovered from a man in his fifties in good health. The DNA of the CDR3 is TGTGCCAGCAGAACCGGGACAATCAATCAGCCCCAGCATTTT. Translated: CASRTGTINQPQHF.